This T cell receptor (beta chain) was profiled in a study of human T cells and chemical hapten exposure. From whole blood left unfractionated, total RNA was extracted. The library put unique molecular identifiers onto individual cDNA molecules. TCRdb re-analysed the 5' RACE reads in MiXCR, keeping a single row per CDR3 protein. Counted here are 110,000 or so distinct CDR3 sequences, around 20% occurring once; the ten biggest clones make up approximately 3%. V lost 1 base and J 0 bases, leaving 9 bases between the germline ends. The germline V gene encodes CDR1 SEHNR and CDR2 FQNEAQ (reference sequence). The CDR3 is 15 amino acids. Turning to this clonotype: No antigen is known for it.

Study conclusions and caveats: TCRs above 1 in 1000 frequency did not change with DPC sensitization.

The chain employs TRBV7-9 and TRBJ1-1; tentatively, D is TRBD1 (6 bases). The sequence came from a human donor in good health. The CDR3 loop reads CASSLEGVLNTEAFF. The CDR3, as DNA: TGTGCCAGCAGCTTAGAGGGGGTTCTGAACACTGAAGCTTTCTTT. Filled out from reference TRBV7-9 and TRBJ1-1, the complete variable domain reads DTGVSQNPRHKITKRGQNVTFRCDPISEHNRLYWYRQTLGQGPEFLTYFQNEAQLEKSRLLSDRFSAERPKGSFSTLEIQRTEQGDSAMYLCASSLEGVLNTEAFFGQGTRLTVV.